This T cell receptor (beta chain) was documented in a study of blood T cell repertoires in COVID-19. Background on the study: PBMCs, B-cell-depleted T cells, or T cells provided the cDNA or gDNA that made up the material.

Original processing notes: It was from reference gene primer amplification that nucleated cell counts were estimated. Sequencing used immunoSEQ multiplex PCR; TCRdb keeps in-frame clones, though not all of them. That table furnishes V, J and clone size, whereas the DNA furnished D and trimming. Among nearly 70,000 clones, approximately 78% were seen once, and the ten largest hold over 7.5%. The CDR3 loop spans 15 amino acids. Germline V gives CDR1 SNHLY, CDR2 FYNNEI. V shed 3 bases and J 1 base; nucleotides not matched to a gene: 2. Input material: peripheral blood. The TCR sequence derives from a woman of 80 years or more with acute or convalescent COVID-19. This chain connects TRBV2 to TRBJ2-4, with 8 bases that match TRBD2. The CDR3 here is CASSEERGAKNIQYF. DNA of the CDR3: TGTGCCAGCAGTGAGGAGCGGGGGGCCAAAAACATTCAGTACTTC.